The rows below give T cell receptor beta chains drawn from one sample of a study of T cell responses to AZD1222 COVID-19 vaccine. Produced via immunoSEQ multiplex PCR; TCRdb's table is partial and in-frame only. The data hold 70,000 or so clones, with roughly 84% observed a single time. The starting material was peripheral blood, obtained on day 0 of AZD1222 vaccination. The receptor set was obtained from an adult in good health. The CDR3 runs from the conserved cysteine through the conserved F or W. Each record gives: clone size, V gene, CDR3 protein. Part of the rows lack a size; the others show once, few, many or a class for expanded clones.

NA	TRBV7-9	CASSLGYMNTEAFF
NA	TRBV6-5	CASSYRVQYGYTF
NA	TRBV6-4	CASSDSSSGANVLTF
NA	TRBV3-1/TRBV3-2	CASRDGTSDEQFF
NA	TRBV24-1	CATSGGQYNEQFF
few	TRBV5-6	CASSLGGRTYEQYF
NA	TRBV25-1	CASRRTASIGTQYF
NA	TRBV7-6	CASSLGAGPETQYF
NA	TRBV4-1	CASRLEAAVDEQFF
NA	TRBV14	CASSPDRHTYEQYF
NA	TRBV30	CAWTSQVEGEAFF
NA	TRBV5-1	CASSVGGPAYEQYF
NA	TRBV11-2	CASSLDLRDTQYF
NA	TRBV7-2	CASSLRGQNSPLHF
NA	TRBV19	CASSNKNAGVNYGYTF
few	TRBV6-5	CASSGSGNSYNEQFF
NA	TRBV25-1	CAVDRGQEKLFF
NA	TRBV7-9	CASSPGGSSALHF
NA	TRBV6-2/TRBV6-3	CASSYKGVDTQYF
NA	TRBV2	CASSEIGDWDTQYF
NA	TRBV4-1	CASTPRASGDTDTQYF
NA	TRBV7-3	CASSLTSGVTDTQYF
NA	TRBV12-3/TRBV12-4	CASSLHRDNEQFF
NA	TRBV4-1	CASSQLQGQPQHF
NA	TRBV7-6	CASSLAPRDRGYNEQFF
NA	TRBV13	CASSHSVVAFF